The rows below give T cell receptor beta chains drawn from one sample of a study of cytomegalovirus exposure and HLA in healthy donors. Generated by immunoSEQ multiplex PCR, the TCRdb table keeps only in-frame clones and is missing some. This table holds 150,000 to 200,000 clones. Sequencing was carried out using PBMCs. Receptor source: a woman aged 55-75 years in good health and CMV-seronegative. The CDR3 runs from the conserved cysteine through the conserved F or W. Each record gives: V gene, D gene, J gene, CDR3 DNA, CDR3 protein. A D gene is named only where the DNA matches it firmly.

TRBV27,-,TRBJ1-2,TGTGCCAGCAGCACTCCAGGGGAAGGGGACTATGGCTACACCTTC,CASSTPGEGDYGYTF
TRBV29-1,TRBD2,TRBJ2-5,TGCAGCGTTGTGGATAGCGGGGGCCAAGAGACCCAGTACTTC,CSVVDSGGQETQYF
TRBV18,TRBD1,TRBJ1-2,TGTGCCAGCTCTCAGCGACAGGGGCAAGATGGCTACACCTTC,CASSQRQGQDGYTF
TRBV4-3,-,TRBJ1-1,TGCGCCAGCAGATCAGGGGTTTTTTCCAACACTGAAGCTTTCTTT,CASRSGVFSNTEAFF
TRBV19,TRBD1,TRBJ2-1,TGTGCCAGTAGTAACATACCGGGACAGAGCTCCTACAATGAGCAGTTCTTC,CASSNIPGQSSYNEQFF
TRBV15,-,TRBJ2-7,TGTGCCACCAGCAGAGCAAGGACATCGTACGAGCAGTACTTC,CATSRARTSYEQYF
TRBV18,TRBD2,TRBJ2-5,TGTGCCAGCTCACCTTCTGTGACTAGCGGAAAAGAGACCCAGTACTTC,CASSPSVTSGKETQYF
TRBV11-2,-,TRBJ1-5,TGTGCCAGCAGCTTATCTCTTTCTTCCCAGCATTTT,CASSLSLSSQHF
TRBV29-1,-,TRBJ1-1,TGCAGCGTTCCCCGGAACACTGAAGCTTTCTTT,CSVPRNTEAFF
TRBV2,-,TRBJ2-4,TGTGCCAGCGGCCCTCCCATGAAGAACATTCAGTACTTC,CASGPPMKNIQYF
TRBV7-2,-,TRBJ2-1,TGTGCCAGCAGCTTATCATCCGGGAGTTTTAGGGGTGAGCAGTTCTTC,CASSLSSGSFRGEQFF
TRBV2,-,TRBJ1-5,TGTGCCAGCAGTGCGGGAGGGGGGCGCAAATCGGCCCAGCATTTT,CASSAGGGRKSAQHF
TRBV5-4,-,TRBJ2-5,TGTGCCAGCAGCCCACTAGAACCTTCGGAGACCCAGTACTTC,CASSPLEPSETQYF
TRBV2,-,TRBJ1-1,TGTGCCAGCATGGCCGCCATGAACACTGAAGCTTTCTTT,CASMAAMNTEAFF
TRBV6-6,TRBD2,TRBJ2-4,TGTGCCAGCAGCCTCATAGCGGGAGCGGCCAAAAACATTCAGTACTTC,CASSLIAGAAKNIQYF
TRBV15,TRBD1,TRBJ1-1,TGTGCCACCAGCAGCAGGGGGAGCACTGAAGCTTTCTTT,CATSSRGSTEAFF
TRBV4-1,TRBD1,TRBJ1-1,TGCGCCAGCAGGTTAATCCGGGACAGGGTTCGCAGCACTGAAGCTTTCTTT,CASRLIRDRVRSTEAFF
TRBV7-9,-,TRBJ2-1,TGTGCCAGCAGCTCATTTCTACAGGGCAGTGGAAGCAATGAGCAGTTCTTC,CASSSFLQGSGSNEQFF
TRBV6-6,TRBD2,TRBJ2-7,TGTGCCAGCAGGGGAATGGGAGGGCCAACCGAGCAGTACTTC,CASRGMGGPTEQYF
TRBV5-1,TRBD2,TRBJ2-2,TGCGCCAGCAGCTTTCGTCTCGGGACTAGCGGGCCTAGCACCGGGGAGCTGTTTTTT,CASSFRLGTSGPSTGELFF
TRBV18,-,TRBJ1-1,TGTGCCAGCTCAACCAGGGAAGAAGCTTTCTTT,CASSTREEAFF
TRBV6-1,TRBD1,TRBJ1-5,TGTGCCAGCAACCGACCGACAGGGGGCGGTCAGCCCCAGCATTTT,CASNRPTGGGQPQHF
TRBV30,-,TRBJ2-3,TGTGCCTGGAGTGTACCGTCAGGCACAGATACGCAGTATTTT,CAWSVPSGTDTQYF
TRBV11-2,-,TRBJ1-3,TGTGCCAGCAGCTACCTCCCTGGGGGCTCCTACTCTGGAAACACCATATATTTT,CASSYLPGGSYSGNTIYF
TRBV6-1,-,TRBJ2-5,TGTGCCAGCCGGTCGGAGCGGGCCCAAGAGACCCAGTACTTC,CASRSERAQETQYF
TRBV5-1,TRBD1,TRBJ1-5,TGCGCCAGCAGGGGTGGGACAGGGGACCAGCCCCAGCATTTT,CASRGGTGDQPQHF
TRBV10-1,-,TRBJ2-1,TGCGCCAGCAGTGACGGTCCCCCGCACAATGAGCAGTTCTTC,CASSDGPPHNEQFF
TRBV6-6,-,TRBJ1-1,TGTGCCAGCAGTTCTCCTGGACAGAAAGCGAACACTGAAGCTTTCTTT,CASSSPGQKANTEAFF
TRBV19,TRBD1,TRBJ1-5,TGTGCCAGTAGTATCGGACAGGTTAGCAATCAGCCCCAGCATTTT,CASSIGQVSNQPQHF
TRBV7-8,TRBD1,TRBJ1-2,TGTGCCAGCAGCTTGGGATATGGGACAGGGTTGAGGTACACCTTC,CASSLGYGTGLRYTF